Listed below are T cell receptor beta chains from one sample, sequenced in a study of blood T cell repertoires in COVID-19. Using immunoSEQ multiplex PCR, the repertoire was profiled, and TCRdb retains in-frame clones only, with some absent. The data show roughly 140,000 clones, 88% seen once. Material: PBMCs or T cells enriched from blood (not recorded which). These receptors were taken from a woman aged 25 to 39 with acute COVID-19. CDR3s include the opening cysteine and the closing phenylalanine or tryptophan. The order of the fields is D gene, V gene, clone size, J gene, CDR3 protein, CDR3 DNA. A D gene is named only where the DNA matches it firmly. Not every row has a clone size; where given, it reads once, few, many or a size class.

d_call: .
v_call: TRBV19
clone_size: .
j_call: TRBJ1-2
cdr3_aa: CASRKTDQSLANYGYTF
cdr3_nt: TGTGCCAGTAGGAAGACAGATCAAAGTTTGGCTAACTATGGCTACACCTTC

d_call: .
v_call: TRBV28
clone_size: .
j_call: TRBJ2-5
cdr3_aa: CASSSPGSTGETQYF
cdr3_nt: TGTGCCAGCAGTTCACCCGGGTCGACGGGGGAGACCCAGTACTTC

d_call: TRBD1
v_call: TRBV9
clone_size: once
j_call: TRBJ1-1
cdr3_aa: CASSPWGQLNTEAFF
cdr3_nt: TGTGCCAGCAGCCCTTGGGGACAGTTGAACACTGAAGCTTTCTTT

d_call: .
v_call: TRBV28
clone_size: .
j_call: TRBJ2-6
cdr3_aa: CAAQGSDNSGANVLTF
cdr3_nt: TGTGCCGCCCAGGGGTCAGACAACTCTGGGGCCAACGTCCTGACTTTC

d_call: TRBD1
v_call: TRBV28
clone_size: .
j_call: TRBJ1-2
cdr3_aa: CASSFGGQGNYGYTF
cdr3_nt: TGTGCCAGCAGTTTCGGGGGACAGGGGAACTATGGCTACACCTTC

d_call: TRBD1
v_call: TRBV5-6
clone_size: .
j_call: TRBJ2-7
cdr3_aa: CASSLTGGMVTYEQYF
cdr3_nt: TGTGCCAGCAGCTTGACAGGGGGCATGGTTACCTACGAGCAGTACTTC

d_call: .
v_call: TRBV5-8
clone_size: .
j_call: TRBJ1-3
cdr3_aa: CASSLTGSGNTIYF
cdr3_nt: TGTGCCAGCAGCTTGACAGGGTCTGGAAACACCATATATTTT

d_call: TRBD2
v_call: TRBV15
clone_size: .
j_call: TRBJ2-1
cdr3_aa: CATSRDPLTSVLNEQFF
cdr3_nt: TGTGCCACCAGCAGAGATCCGTTGACTAGCGTTCTCAATGAGCAGTTCTTC

d_call: .
v_call: TRBV6-5
clone_size: .
j_call: TRBJ2-6
cdr3_aa: CASSYLERSGANVLTF
cdr3_nt: TGTGCCAGCAGTTATTTAGAGCGCTCTGGGGCCAACGTCCTGACTTTC

d_call: TRBD1
v_call: TRBV28
clone_size: .
j_call: TRBJ1-2
cdr3_aa: CASRETGGGYGYTF
cdr3_nt: TGTGCCAGCAGGGAGACAGGGGGTGGGTATGGCTACACCTTC

d_call: TRBD2
v_call: TRBV5-1
clone_size: .
j_call: TRBJ2-1
cdr3_aa: CASGQLAGDSGNEQFF
cdr3_nt: TGCGCCAGCGGACAACTAGCGGGAGATTCGGGCAATGAGCAGTTCTTC

d_call: .
v_call: TRBV6-2/TRBV6-3
clone_size: once
j_call: TRBJ1-4
cdr3_aa: CASSSPSGKLFF
cdr3_nt: TGTGCCAGCAGCTCCCCGAGCGGAAAACTGTTTTTT

d_call: TRBD1
v_call: TRBV4-3
clone_size: .
j_call: TRBJ2-7
cdr3_aa: CASSQHFGQGHEQYF
cdr3_nt: TGCGCCAGCAGCCAACATTTTGGACAGGGCCACGAGCAGTACTTC

d_call: TRBD1
v_call: TRBV19
clone_size: .
j_call: TRBJ1-2
cdr3_aa: CASSTALTGNYGYTF
cdr3_nt: TGTGCCAGTAGTACCGCCTTGACAGGGAACTATGGCTACACCTTC

d_call: TRBD2
v_call: TRBV7-2
clone_size: .
j_call: TRBJ2-7
cdr3_aa: CASSLGVTSGGYEQYF
cdr3_nt: TGTGCCAGCAGCTTAGGGGTGACTAGCGGGGGATACGAGCAGTACTTC

d_call: TRBD2
v_call: TRBV6-1
clone_size: .
j_call: TRBJ2-7
cdr3_aa: CASSESGLLYEQYF
cdr3_nt: TGTGCCAGCAGTGAATCGGGACTACTCTACGAGCAGTACTTC

d_call: .
v_call: TRBV16
clone_size: .
j_call: TRBJ1-2
cdr3_aa: CASSQNRDYGYTF
cdr3_nt: TGTGCCAGCAGCCAAAACAGGGACTATGGCTACACCTTC

d_call: TRBD2
v_call: TRBV30
clone_size: .
j_call: TRBJ2-3
cdr3_aa: CAWKPTSGPDTQYF
cdr3_nt: TGTGCCTGGAAACCCACTAGCGGTCCAGATACGCAGTATTTT

d_call: TRBD2
v_call: TRBV5-6
clone_size: .
j_call: TRBJ2-1
cdr3_aa: CASSLEGTSPINEQFF
cdr3_nt: TGTGCCAGCAGCTTGGAGGGGACTAGCCCTATCAATGAGCAGTTCTTC

d_call: TRBD1
v_call: TRBV2
clone_size: .
j_call: TRBJ1-1
cdr3_aa: CASGGQVPTEAFF
cdr3_nt: TGTGCCAGCGGGGGACAGGTTCCCACTGAAGCTTTCTTT

d_call: TRBD1
v_call: TRBV3-1/TRBV3-2
clone_size: .
j_call: TRBJ2-1
cdr3_aa: CASSLDRGRKQFF
cdr3_nt: TGTGCCAGCAGCCTCGACAGGGGGCGTAAGCAGTTCTTC

d_call: .
v_call: TRBV19
clone_size: .
j_call: TRBJ1-4
cdr3_aa: CASRRGGLNEKLFF
cdr3_nt: TGTGCCAGTCGCCGGGGAGGGCTAAATGAAAAACTGTTTTTT

d_call: .
v_call: TRBV13
clone_size: .
j_call: TRBJ2-7
cdr3_aa: CASSLAGNSGPWSGEQYF
cdr3_nt: TGTGCCAGCAGCTTAGCCGGGAATTCGGGCCCATGGTCGGGCGAGCAGTACTTC

d_call: TRBD1
v_call: TRBV19
clone_size: .
j_call: TRBJ1-3
cdr3_aa: CASTSTGSGNTIYF
cdr3_nt: TGTGCCAGTACTTCGACAGGGTCTGGAAACACCATATATTTT

d_call: TRBD2
v_call: TRBV9
clone_size: .
j_call: TRBJ2-1
cdr3_aa: CASSGNRDYRLRLYNEQFF
cdr3_nt: TGTGCCAGCAGCGGAAACCGGGACTACCGCCTCCGATTATACAATGAGCAGTTCTTC

d_call: .
v_call: TRBV6-5
clone_size: once
j_call: TRBJ2-1
cdr3_aa: CASSYLSSYNEQFF
cdr3_nt: TGTGCCAGCAGTTATCTAAGCTCCTACAATGAGCAGTTCTTC

d_call: TRBD1
v_call: TRBV7-9
clone_size: .
j_call: TRBJ2-4
cdr3_aa: CASSRPGTGQIAKNIQYF
cdr3_nt: TGTGCCAGCAGTCGTCCCGGGACAGGCCAGATAGCCAAAAACATTCAGTACTTC

d_call: .
v_call: TRBV7-9
clone_size: .
j_call: TRBJ2-3
cdr3_aa: CASSSRGYGDTQYF
cdr3_nt: TGTGCCAGCAGCTCTCGCGGGTACGGAGATACGCAGTATTTT

d_call: .
v_call: TRBV5-1
clone_size: .
j_call: TRBJ1-6
cdr3_aa: CASSLTTVSNSPLHF
cdr3_nt: TGCGCCAGCAGCTTGACCACAGTTTCGAATTCACCCCTCCACTTT

d_call: .
v_call: TRBV9
clone_size: .
j_call: TRBJ2-7
cdr3_aa: CASSLTGVSYEQYF
cdr3_nt: TGTGCCAGCAGCCTAACGGGGGTATCGTACGAGCAGTACTTC

d_call: .
v_call: TRBV5-6
clone_size: .
j_call: TRBJ2-3
cdr3_aa: CASSLPFAGTDTQYF
cdr3_nt: TGTGCCAGCAGCTTGCCCTTCGCAGGCACAGATACGCAGTATTTT

d_call: TRBD1
v_call: TRBV28
clone_size: once
j_call: TRBJ1-6
cdr3_aa: CATNRDRGLPLHF
cdr3_nt: TGTGCCACTAACCGGGACAGGGGCTTACCCCTCCACTTT

d_call: TRBD2
v_call: TRBV18
clone_size: .
j_call: TRBJ2-5
cdr3_aa: CASSPVGGREAQETQYF
cdr3_nt: TGTGCCAGCTCACCAGTTGGCGGGAGGGAAGCCCAAGAGACCCAGTACTTC

d_call: .
v_call: TRBV27
clone_size: .
j_call: TRBJ2-7
cdr3_aa: CASSLQRAYEQYF
cdr3_nt: TGTGCCAGCAGTTTACAGCGGGCCTACGAGCAGTACTTC

d_call: .
v_call: TRBV12-3/TRBV12-4
clone_size: .
j_call: TRBJ1-3
cdr3_aa: CASSPGGNTIYF
cdr3_nt: TGTGCCAGCAGTCCGGGGGGAAACACCATATATTTT

d_call: TRBD1
v_call: TRBV19
clone_size: .
j_call: TRBJ1-1
cdr3_aa: CASSMRDRKPMNTEAFF
cdr3_nt: TGTGCCAGTAGTATGCGGGACAGGAAACCGATGAACACTGAAGCTTTCTTT

d_call: .
v_call: TRBV18
clone_size: .
j_call: TRBJ2-1
cdr3_aa: CASSPRVRSVYNEQFF
cdr3_nt: TGTGCCAGCTCCCCCCGAGTGCGCTCCGTATACAATGAGCAGTTCTTC

d_call: TRBD2
v_call: TRBV11-2
clone_size: .
j_call: TRBJ2-3
cdr3_aa: CASSSRLAGYSTDTQYF
cdr3_nt: TGTGCCAGCAGCTCCAGACTAGCGGGGTATAGCACAGATACGCAGTATTTT

d_call: .
v_call: TRBV20-1
clone_size: .
j_call: TRBJ2-1
cdr3_aa: CSASHRTTYNEQFF
cdr3_nt: TGCAGTGCTAGTCACAGGACTACATACAATGAGCAGTTCTTC

d_call: .
v_call: TRBV6-5
clone_size: .
j_call: TRBJ1-2
cdr3_aa: CASDRDGGYTF
cdr3_nt: TGTGCCAGCGACAGAGACGGCGGCTACACCTTC

d_call: TRBD1
v_call: TRBV2
clone_size: .
j_call: TRBJ1-2
cdr3_aa: CASILGTGGFGGYTF
cdr3_nt: TGTGCCAGCATTCTCGGGACAGGGGGCTTCGGTGGCTACACCTTC

d_call: TRBD2
v_call: TRBV10-3
clone_size: .
j_call: TRBJ2-3
cdr3_aa: CAISEGTSGTGGAQYF
cdr3_nt: TGTGCCATCAGTGAGGGGACTAGCGGCACGGGGGGTGCGCAGTATTTT

d_call: .
v_call: TRBV10-3
clone_size: .
j_call: TRBJ2-3
cdr3_aa: CAISESKGLGTSTDTQYF
cdr3_nt: TGTGCCATCAGTGAGTCGAAGGGGTTAGGGACTAGCACAGATACGCAGTATTTT

d_call: .
v_call: TRBV28
clone_size: many
j_call: TRBJ1-4
cdr3_aa: CASRAVGHSTNEKLFF
cdr3_nt: TGTGCCAGCAGGGCAGTAGGACACTCAACTAATGAAAAACTGTTTTTT

d_call: TRBD1
v_call: TRBV11-2
clone_size: .
j_call: TRBJ1-1
cdr3_aa: CASSYYRDRDLAFF
cdr3_nt: TGTGCCAGCAGCTATTACCGGGACAGGGATTTAGCTTTCTTT